The present T cell receptor beta chain was sequenced within a study of glioma-infiltrating T cells. Amplification of TCR alpha and beta CDR3 regions from RNA used iRepertoire nested multiplex PCR. Tissue mRNA or PBMC total RNA, about 85-400 ng, went into one-step reverse transcription and amplification. A single record per CDR3 protein comes from TCRdb applying MiXCR to the multiplex PCR reads. The profile shows about 210,000 distinct CDR3 sequences, 32% of them singletons. This clonotype was seen ten or more times. Its antigen is still unknown. Overall study findings and caveats: Tissue and blood shared very few CDR3 sequences. Non-neoplastic patients had below-expected tissue-blood divergence, while all gliomas exceeded expectation.

The sequence derives from a human donor with low-grade glioma or glioblastoma, undergoing nonglioma brain surgery, or in good health (not recorded which). Sequenced material: glioma tissue, nonneoplastic brain tissue, or PBMCs (not recorded which).

The CDR3 reads CASRGGQDSYEQYF. CDR3 bases: TGTGCCAGTAGAGGGGGACAGGACTCCTACGAGCAGTACTTC. The V call is TRBV19, the J call TRBJ2-7; the match to TRBD1 covers 8 bases. The CDR3 is made up of 14 amino acids. J lost 0 bases, V lost 6 bases, and 4 bases had no gene match. In germline, CDR1 is LNHDA, CDR2 SQIVND (reference sequence).